This entry lists 18 T cell receptor beta chains sequenced from one sample in a study of tumor and adjacent non-tumor tissue in lung cancer. Three rounds of nested PCR, following a modified ARM-PCR protocol, produced the TCRbeta library. TCRdb reprocessed the multiplex PCR reads with MiXCR, giving one entry per CDR3 protein. Found here are 48,000 or so distinct CDR3 sequences, around 64% of them singletons; the top ten hold about 30%. This sample's RNA came from whole unsorted tissue. This non-tumor lung sample came from over 3 cm beyond the tumor edge. Sequencing was carried out using distant non-tumor lung tissue. The receptor source for this set is a woman aged 70-85 years with non-small cell lung cancer.

This clonotype is labeled medium-sized (0.01 to 0.1%). The V and J genes are TRBV5-6 and TRBJ1-1; D remains ambiguous. The CDR3 consists of 12 residues. Germline V lookup: CDR1 SGHDT, CDR2 YYEEEE. Trimming shortened V by 3 bases and J by 8 bases, and 11 bases separated the two germline ends. CDR3 loop: CASSSSSREAFF. The CDR3 DNA is TGTGCCAGCAGCTCCTCTTCCAGGGAAGCTTTCTTT.

Of note for this clonotype: Likely a read error: the CDR3 ends without its conserved phenylalanine or tryptophan. The DNA is left out, because the CDR3 cannot be placed on it with certainty; the CDR3 is given as TCRdb lists it. V is TRBV4-1 and J is TRBJ1-1; TRBD1 was called by the table and not checked on the DNA. Germline CDR1 is MGHRA and CDR2 is YSYEKL. The CDR3 length equals 14 residues, ends included. CDR3 sequence: CASSHRTENTEVFL.

Notes on this clonotype: A clone one base away is much larger, so this may be a read error. The chain is built from TRBV6-1 and TRBJ2-1; D is undetermined. Trimming cost V 7 bases and J 4 bases, with 11 bases left between them. The length of the CDR3 is 13 residues. Looked up from germline, CDR1 is MNHNS and CDR2 is SASEGT. For the CDR3, the DNA is TGTGCCAGCATCTCCCTAGGGTACAATGAGCAGTTCTTC. This sequence encodes CASISLGYNEQFF.

To note about this clonotype: One junction end disagrees with the germline gene, perhaps due to a read error. The V call is TRBV6-1, the J call TRBJ1-1; weak D call: TRBD1 (6 bases). The CDR3 extends over 17 amino acids. Per germline, CDR1 MNHNS and CDR2 SASEGT. CDR3 in amino acids: CARSEFQTGGAGTETFF. CDR3 coding DNA: TGTGCCAGGAGTGAATTTCAGACGGGGGGCGCGGGGACTGAAACTTTCTTT.

This clonotype appeared a few times. At one end the junction does not follow the germline gene, possibly because of a read error. The rearrangement links TRBV28 to TRBJ2-7, with 7 nucleotides matching TRBD1. The V gene's germline CDR1 is MDHEN and CDR2 SYDVKM. The CDR3 consists of 16 residues. The CDR3 DNA follows: TGTACCAGCAGTTCGGGACAGACCCGGGGTCGCTACGAGCAGTACTTC. Translation: CTSSSGQTRGRYEQYF.

As concerns this clonotype: Since a much larger clone is just one base distant, this may be a read error. The chain combines TRBV11-2 with TRBJ2-1; D gene ambiguous. Germline CDR1 is SGHAT and CDR2 is FQNNGV. Trimming removed 5 bases at V and 4 bases at J, with 15 bases between. The CDR3 runs to 15 residues. CDR3 amino acids: CASSATLGVYNEQFF. The CDR3 DNA sequence: TGTGCCAGCAGCGCGACGTTGGGTGTGTACAATGAGCAGTTCTTC. The full variable domain, with the rest looked up from reference TRBV11-2 and TRBJ2-1, is EAGVAQSPRYKIIEKRQSVAFWCNPISGHATLYWYQQILGQGPKLLIQFQNNGVVDDSQLPKDRFSAERLKGVDSTLKIQPAKLEDSAVYLCASSATLGVYNEQFFGPGTRLTVL.

A note on this clonotype: A much bigger clone sits one base away, suggesting this may be a read error. V is TRBV5-1 and J is TRBJ2-2; D tentatively reads TRBD1 or TRBD2 (5 bases each). Germline CDR1 reads SGHRS; CDR2 reads YFSETQ. The CDR3 has 13 residues. V was shortened by 6 bases and J by 9 bases, with 15 bases between the two germline ends. Here the CDR3 DNA reads TGCGCCAGCAACTGGGACGGCGACCGGGAGCTGTTTTTT. Translating gives CASNWDGDRELFF.

A remark on this clonotype: At one of its ends the junction is not consistent with the germline gene, which may arise from a read error. CDR3 bases: TGTGTCAGCAGTTGCCAGGGAGGGAAATATGGCTACACCTTC. Protein: CVSSCQGGKYGYTF. The chain links TRBV6-5 to TRBJ1-2; a possible D gene is TRBD1 (5 bases). This CDR3 region has 14 residues. CDR1 MNHEY and CDR2 SVGAGI come from the germline V gene.

Details on this clonotype: Being one base from a much bigger clone, this may be a read error. The J gene is TRBJ2-6, the V gene TRBV5-1, with D possibly being TRBD1 (5 bases). Germline CDR1 and CDR2: SGHRS and YFSETQ. The CDR3 is 15 residues long. CDR3 sequence reads: CSSTTGATGANVLTF. CDR3 DNA sequence: TGCTCCAGCACCACAGGTGCTACTGGGGCCAACGTCCTGACTTTC.

Details on this clonotype: This sequence may be a read error, since a much larger clone differs from it by one base. The rearrangement uses TRBV5-6 and TRBJ2-7; D unclear. CDR1 is SGHDT, CDR2 YYEEEE, per germline. The length of the CDR3 is 11 residues. DNA for the CDR3: TGTACCAGCAGCCACTTCTACGAGCAGTACTTC. It is translated as CTSSHFYEQYF. Drawing the rest from reference TRBV5-6 and TRBJ2-7, the complete variable domain is DAGVTQSPTHLIKTRGQQVTLRCSPKSGHDTVSWYQQALGQGPQFIFQYYEEEERQRGNFPDRFSGHQFPNYSSELNVNALLLGDSALYLCTSSHFYEQYFGPGTRLTVT.

This clonotype appeared many times. The V call is TRBV24-1, the J call TRBJ1-5, with 8 positions matching TRBD1. J lost 1 base, V lost 4 bases, and 8 bases had no gene match. Germline V gives CDR1 KGHDR, CDR2 SFDVKD. The CDR3 extends over 17 amino acids. The CDR3 DNA sequence: TGTGCCACCAGTGACTCCGGACAGGGCGGGAGCAATCAGCCCCAGCATTTT. Its translation is CATSDSGQGGSNQPQHF.

In its sample, this clonotype was seen once. One end of the junction fails to match germline, which may point to a read error. The chain links TRBV7-9 to TRBJ1-3; D unclear. The V gene's germline CDR1 is SEHNR and CDR2 FQNEAQ (reference sequence). The CDR3 is 14 residues long. The DNA for the CDR3 is TGTGCCAACAGCCCAAGCAGTTATGGAAACACCATATATTTT. Residues: CANSPSSYGNTIYF.

A remark on this clonotype: A much larger clone sits a single nucleotide away, making a read error possible. Since the CDR3 does not end with the conserved phenylalanine or tryptophan, this likely comes from a read error. The chain uses TRBV30 and TRBJ1-6; the D gene is possibly TRBD1 (5 bases). Trimming left V 2 bases short and J 9 bases short, with 11 bases between. Per germline, CDR1 GTSNPN and CDR2 SVGIG (reference sequence). CDR3 length: 13 amino acids. CDR3: CAWSLAGRSPLHI. As DNA, the CDR3 is TGTGCCTGGAGTTTGGCGGGACGTTCACCCCTCCACATT.

This clonotype was found a few times. The genes are TRBV5-1 and TRBJ2-1; 8 nucleotides line up with TRBD2. V was clipped by 3 bases and J by 2 bases; unmatched bases: 4. The germline CDR1 and CDR2 sequences are SGHRS and YFSETQ. CDR3 length: 15 amino acids. The CDR3 loop reads CASSSIAGTYNEQFF. The CDR3 DNA follows: TGCGCCAGCAGCTCCATAGCGGGAACCTACAATGAGCAGTTCTTC.

The chain has TRBV5-4 and TRBJ2-5; 11 positions match TRBD2. J gave up 9 bases and V 4 bases, and 11 bases lay outside the gene matches. CDR3 length equals 15 residues. Germline V gives CDR1 SGHNT, CDR2 YYREEE (reference sequence). The CDR3 region has the DNA TGTGCCAGCAGCGGGGGACTAGCGGACGGACAGGCCCAGTACTTC. Its translation: CASSGGLADGQAQYF.

This clonotype turned up a few times. V usage is TRBV29-1 and J usage is TRBJ1-3, with 7 nucleotides matching TRBD1. Germline trimming cut 8 bases from V and 0 bases from J; bases unmatched to any gene: 7. The germline V gene has CDR1 SQVTM and CDR2 ANQGSEA. The CDR3 is 14 residues long. The CDR3 is CSFAGTDSGNTIYF. The CDR3 coding sequence is TGCAGCTTTGCGGGGACAGACTCTGGAAACACCATATATTTT. Full variable domain (outside the CDR3, taken from reference TRBV29-1 and TRBJ1-3): SAVISQKPSRDICQRGTSLTIQCQVDSQVTMMFWYRQQPGQSLTLIATANQGSEATYESGFVIDKFPISRPNLTFSTLTVSNMSPEDSSIYLCSFAGTDSGNTIYFGEGSWLTVV.

This chain links TRBV6-5 with TRBJ2-7; D may be TRBD1 (7 bases). The CDR3 covers 16 residues. CDR1 is MNHEY, CDR2 SVGAGI, per germline. The V gene lost 5 bases and the J gene lost 4 bases, with 21 bases spanning the gap. The CDR3 DNA reads TGTGCCAGCAGTACAGGGAGAGGGGGCGGGAATTACGAGCAGTACTTC. Translating it yields CASSTGRGGGNYEQYF.

The table lists this clonotype with a count of one. The junction does not match germline at one end; this may be a read error. V is TRBV20-1 and J is TRBJ2-1; D is unclear. This CDR3 has 11 residues. CDR1 is DFQATT and CDR2 is SNEGSKA in the germline V gene (reference sequence). CDR3 nucleotides: TGCAGTGCTAGGGATGGTTATGAGCTGTTCTTC. This gives the protein CSARDGYELFF.